This T cell receptor beta chain was documented in a study of T cell responses to AZD1222 COVID-19 vaccine. Study-level background: Pooling was applied to second doses at about 4 or about 12 weeks. General study points: Donors were mostly white British, more females; clonal diversity possibly underestimated. Close to half of spike-specific TCRs reportedly recognize unmutated variant regions. Repertoires were sampled only after the peak T cell response.

Sequencing used immunoSEQ multiplex PCR; TCRdb keeps in-frame clones, though not all of them. The sample yields some 200,000 clones, approximately 90% seen once. CDR1 and CDR2 from the germline V gene are SEHNR and FQNEAQ (reference sequence). The V and J ends lost 5 bases and 4 bases respectively, with 14 bases between them. CDR3 length equals 14 residues. As concerns this clone: Its antigen is currently unknown.

The TCR originated in an adult in good health. The rearrangement links TRBV7-9 to TRBJ1-2; a possible D gene is TRBD1 (6 bases). Source: peripheral blood, taken on day 0 of AZD1222 vaccination. The CDR3 spells CASSPLGGPYGYTF. CDR3 DNA sequence: TGTGCCAGCAGCCCCCTCGGGGGCCCCTATGGCTACACCTTC.